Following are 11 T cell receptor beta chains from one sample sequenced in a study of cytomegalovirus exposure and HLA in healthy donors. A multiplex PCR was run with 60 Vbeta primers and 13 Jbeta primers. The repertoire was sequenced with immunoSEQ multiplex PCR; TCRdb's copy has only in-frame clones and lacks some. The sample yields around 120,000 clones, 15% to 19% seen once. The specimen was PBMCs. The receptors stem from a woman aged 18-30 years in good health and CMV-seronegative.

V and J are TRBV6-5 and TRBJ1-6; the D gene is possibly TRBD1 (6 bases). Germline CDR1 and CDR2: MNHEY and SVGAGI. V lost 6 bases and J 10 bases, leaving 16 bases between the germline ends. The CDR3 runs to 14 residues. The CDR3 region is CASRPGGRGSPLHF. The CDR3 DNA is TGTGCCAGCAGGCCCGGGGGGCGAGGGTCACCCCTCCACTTT.

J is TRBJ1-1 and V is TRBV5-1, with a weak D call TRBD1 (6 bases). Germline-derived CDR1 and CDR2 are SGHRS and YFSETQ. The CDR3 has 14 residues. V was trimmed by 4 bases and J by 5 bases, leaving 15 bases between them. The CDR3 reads CASSRQGTGTEAFF. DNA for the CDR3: TGCGCCAGCAGCAGGCAGGGGACCGGGACTGAAGCTTTCTTT.

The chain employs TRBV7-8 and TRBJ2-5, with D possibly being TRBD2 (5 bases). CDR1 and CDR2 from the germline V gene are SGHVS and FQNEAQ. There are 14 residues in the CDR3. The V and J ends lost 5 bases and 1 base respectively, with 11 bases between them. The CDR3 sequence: CASSPRRVQETQYF. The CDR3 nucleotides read TGTGCCAGCAGCCCCCGGCGGGTCCAAGAGACCCAGTACTTC.

The CDR3 DNA follows: TGTGCCAGCACAGTGCTAGCGGGTTCCTACGAGCAGTACTTC. It encodes CASTVLAGSYEQYF. The chain joins TRBV28 to TRBJ2-7; 8 bases map to TRBD2. After removal of 7 bases from V and 1 base from J, the junction contained 6 bases not matched to a gene. Germline V gene sequence: CDR1 MDHEN, CDR2 SYDVKM. CDR3 length equals 14 residues.

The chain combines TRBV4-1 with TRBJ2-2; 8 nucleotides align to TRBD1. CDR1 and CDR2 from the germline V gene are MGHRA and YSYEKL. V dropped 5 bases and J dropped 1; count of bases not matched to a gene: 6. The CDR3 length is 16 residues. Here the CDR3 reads CASSYRGTGNTGELFF. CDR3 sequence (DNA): TGCGCCAGCAGCTACAGGGGGACAGGGAACACCGGGGAGCTGTTTTTT.

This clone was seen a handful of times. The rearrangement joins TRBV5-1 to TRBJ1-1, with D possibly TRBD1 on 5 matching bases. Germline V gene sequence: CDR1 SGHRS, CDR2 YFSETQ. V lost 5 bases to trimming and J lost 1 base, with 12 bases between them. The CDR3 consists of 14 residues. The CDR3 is CASRAQTANTEAFF. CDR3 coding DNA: TGCGCCAGCAGGGCCCAGACAGCGAACACTGAAGCTTTCTTT. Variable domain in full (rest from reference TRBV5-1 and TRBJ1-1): KAGVTQTPRYLIKTRGQQVTLSCSPISGHRSVSWYQQTPGQGLQFLFEYFSETQRNKGNFPGRFSGRQFSNSRSEMNVSTLELGDSALYLCASRAQTANTEAFFGQGTRLTVV.

The CDR3 DNA reads as TGTGCCTGGAGTCCACGGGGCGGGACCTACAATGAGCAGTTCTTC. Translation: CAWSPRGGTYNEQFF. The chain recombines TRBV30 with TRBJ2-1, with TRBD2 as a possible D gene (6 bases). This CDR3 spans 15 amino acids. Germline V CDR1 and CDR2: GTSNPN, SVGIG (reference sequence). Trimming removed 2 bases from V and 2 bases from J, with 13 bases in between.

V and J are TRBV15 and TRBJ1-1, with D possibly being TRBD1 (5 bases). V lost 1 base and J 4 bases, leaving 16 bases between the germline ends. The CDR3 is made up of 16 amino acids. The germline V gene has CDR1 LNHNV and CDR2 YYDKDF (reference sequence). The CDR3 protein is CATSRAGWGGGTEAFF. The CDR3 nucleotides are TGTGCCACCAGCAGAGCGGGGTGGGGGGGAGGCACTGAAGCTTTCTTT.

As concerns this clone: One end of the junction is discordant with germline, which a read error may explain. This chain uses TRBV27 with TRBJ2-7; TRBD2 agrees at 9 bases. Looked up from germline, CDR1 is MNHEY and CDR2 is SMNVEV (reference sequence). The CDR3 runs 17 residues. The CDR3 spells CASSLSPGLADTYEQYF. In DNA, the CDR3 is TGTGCCAGCAGTCTATCACCGGGACTAGCTGATACCTACGAGCAGTACTTC.

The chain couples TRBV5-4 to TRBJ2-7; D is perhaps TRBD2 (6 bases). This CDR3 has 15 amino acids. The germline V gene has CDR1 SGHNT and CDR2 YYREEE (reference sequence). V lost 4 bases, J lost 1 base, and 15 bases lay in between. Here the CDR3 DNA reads TGTGCCAGCAGCCGCAGTAGCGGTTGGTCCTACGAGCAGTACTTC. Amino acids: CASSRSSGWSYEQYF.

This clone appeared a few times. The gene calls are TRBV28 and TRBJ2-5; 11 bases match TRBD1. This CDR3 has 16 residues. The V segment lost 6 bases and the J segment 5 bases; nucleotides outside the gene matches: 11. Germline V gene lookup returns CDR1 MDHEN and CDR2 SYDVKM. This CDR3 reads CASRGSGTGGGETQYF. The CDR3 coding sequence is TGTGCCAGCAGGGGATCCGGGACAGGGGGGGGTGAGACCCAGTACTTC.